The 16 T cell receptor beta chains given below trace back to one sample, sequenced in a study of vaccination and CD4 T cells after COVID-19. This sample's treatment: roughly ten-day PBMC culture with coronavirus spike peptide pools or control peptides (ViraFEST assay). The assay that was used to sequence DNA from cultured CD4+ T cells was the Oncomine TCR Beta short-read assay. TCRdb used MiXCR to reprocess the PCR reads, holding one entry per CDR3 protein. This table has approximately 15,000 distinct CDR3 sequences, roughly 30% appearing once. No cognate antigen is known for these TCRs. The sample taken for sequencing was cultured CD4+ T cells from blood. The receptor set was obtained from a human donor with COVID-19.

The chain uses TRBV20-1 and TRBJ1-1, with D uncertain. Looked up from germline, CDR1 is DFQATT and CDR2 is SNEGSKA (reference sequence). This CDR3 spans 10 amino acids. V was pared by 8 bases and J by 10 bases, with 14 bases between. DNA for the CDR3: TGCAGTACCGTGCACCCCAGAGCTTTCTTT. This gives the protein CSTVHPRAFF.

The sample holds a few counts of this clonotype. The chain has TRBV7-9 and TRBJ2-2; perhaps D is TRBD1 or TRBD2 (5 bases each). Looked up from germline, CDR1 is SEHNR and CDR2 is FQNEAQ (reference sequence). CDR3 length equals 18 residues. V was trimmed by 5 bases and J by 0 bases, leaving 19 bases between them. The CDR3 DNA is TGTGCCAGCAGCCACAGAGGGGTCGCCGCCTCGAACACCGGGGAGCTGTTTTTT. It specifies CASSHRGVAASNTGELFF.

The table lists this clonotype with a few counts. This chain connects TRBV4-1 to TRBJ1-5, with a tentative D call TRBD1 (6 bases). This CDR3 has 16 residues. Germline V gene lookup returns CDR1 MGHRA and CDR2 YSYEKL. V was pared by 0 bases and J by 2 bases, with 11 bases between. The CDR3 here is CASSQDLYRGNQPQHF. The CDR3 nucleotides read TGCGCCAGCAGCCAAGATCTTTACAGGGGCAATCAGCCCCAGCATTTT.

This chain uses TRBV5-8 with TRBJ2-7; no clear D gene. Germline loops: CDR1 SGHTS, CDR2 YDEGEE. Trimming took 3 bases from V and 4 from J, leaving 8 bases between them. This CDR3 comprises 12 residues. The CDR3 sequence is CASSYSGYEQYF. The CDR3 region has the DNA TGTGCCAGCAGCTATTCCGGGTACGAGCAGTACTTC.

The V call is TRBV7-2, the J call TRBJ2-7; D is undetermined. Germline CDR1 is SGHTA and CDR2 is FQGNSA. The V and J ends lost 1 base and 4 bases respectively, with 5 bases between them. This CDR3 has 12 residues. DNA for the CDR3: TGTGCCAGCAGCTTAGTAGGTTACGAGCAGTACTTC. Its translation is CASSLVGYEQYF.

Only a few counts were recorded for this clonotype. The chain carries TRBV28 and TRBJ2-5; 9 bases align to TRBD2. The V segment lost 7 bases and the J segment 5 bases; nucleotides outside the gene matches: 11. Germline CDR1 and CDR2: MDHEN and SYDVKM. This CDR3 is built from 15 residues. The CDR3 region has the DNA TGTGCCAGCACCACCTTGCGGGGGGGGCTTGAGACCCAGTACTTC. Translation: CASTTLRGGLETQYF.

The chain is built from TRBV10-3 and TRBJ1-3; TRBD1 might be the D (5 bases). Trimming pared 4 bases from V and 0 bases from J, leaving 10 bases between. The CDR3 spans 15 residues. Germline loops: CDR1 ENHRY, CDR2 SYGVKD. CDR3 protein: CAISGDDSSGNTIYF. The DNA of the CDR3 is TGTGCCATCAGTGGCGACGACAGCTCTGGAAACACCATATATTTT.

The chain employs TRBV19 and TRBJ2-3, with TRBD2 matching over 10 bases. Germline CDR1 LNHDA, CDR2 SQIVND (reference sequence). Losses at the gene ends were 1 base for V and 1 base for J; bases not matched to a gene: 5. CDR3 size: 17 residues. CDR3 DNA sequence: TGTGCCAGTAGTATAGCGGCTAGCGGGGGCCGCACAGATACGCAGTATTTT. Residues: CASSIAASGGRTDTQYF. The variable domain in full, with the rest retrieved from reference TRBV19 and TRBJ2-3, is DGGITQSPKYLFRKEGQNVTLSCEQNLNHDAMYWYRQDPGQGLRLIYYSQIVNDFQKGDIAEGYSVSREKKESFPLTVTSAQKNPTAFYLCASSIAASGGRTDTQYFGPGTRLTVL.

The chain has TRBV20-1 and TRBJ1-2, with 8 nucleotides matching TRBD1. Germline-derived CDR1 and CDR2 are DFQATT and SNEGSKA (reference sequence). The CDR3 extends over 15 amino acids. With 1 base clipped from V and 2 bases from J, the junction kept 6 bases outside the gene matches. CDR3 sequence: CSARVTRDRNYGYTF. The DNA for the CDR3 is TGCAGTGCTAGAGTAACTAGGGACAGGAACTATGGCTACACCTTC.

The chain has TRBV4-3 and TRBJ1-2; D possibly corresponds to TRBD1 (6 bases). V dropped 0 bases and J dropped 5 bases, with 19 bases sitting between them. The germline CDR1 and CDR2 sequences are LGHNA and YSLEER. This CDR3 is 17 amino acids long. The CDR3 nucleotides read TGCGCCAGCAGCCAAGAGAACGGGACAAGCCCGCCTTATGGCTACACCTTC. Protein sequence: CASSQENGTSPPYGYTF.

This clonotype was counted between two and nine times. The chain carries TRBV4-1 and TRBJ2-5, with TRBD1 matching 7 bases. In germline, CDR1 is MGHRA, CDR2 YSYEKL. V was clipped by 5 bases and J by 5 bases; unmatched bases: 11. This CDR3 has 15 amino acids. Here the CDR3 DNA reads TGCGCCAGCAGCTCTCCCGACAGGGCGGCCGAGACCCAGTACTTC. Its translation: CASSSPDRAAETQYF.

The chain links TRBV5-4 to TRBJ2-3; D may be TRBD1 (6 bases). Trimming took 10 bases from V and 1 from J, leaving 13 bases between them. The germline V gene encodes CDR1 SGHNT and CDR2 YYREEE (reference sequence). The length of the CDR3 is 13 residues. CDR3: CALQGRGTDTQYF. Written as DNA, the CDR3 is TGTGCCCTACAGGGAAGGGGCACAGATACGCAGTATTTT.

This chain joins TRBV5-6 and TRBJ2-7, with 7 nucleotides matching TRBD1. J lost 0 bases, V lost 6 bases, and 21 bases had no gene match. This CDR3 contains 19 residues. From germline, CDR1 is SGHDT and CDR2 YYEEEE. CDR3 bases: TGTGCCAGCATCAGACGGGCACTGATGGGGACAGATTTCTCCTACGAGCAGTACTTC. Its protein is CASIRRALMGTDFSYEQYF.

This chain uses TRBV11-3 with TRBJ2-1; TRBD2 agrees at 12 bases. CDR3 length: 16 amino acids. The trim removed 1 base at V and 8 bases at J, leaving 6 bases unmatched. CDR1 is SGHNT, CDR2 YENEEA, per germline. The DNA of the CDR3 is TGTGCCAGCAGCTTAGCCCTAGCGGGGGGGAGGGATGAGCAGTTCTTC. Its translation: CASSLALAGGRDEQFF.

This chain connects TRBV6-1 to TRBJ1-5; D is possibly TRBD1 (5 bases). Germline values: CDR1 MNHNS, CDR2 SASEGT. Trimming left V 5 bases short and J 2 bases short, with 13 bases between. CDR3 length: 15 residues. CDR3 protein: CASSTDRGGNQPQHF. Written as DNA, the CDR3 is TGTGCCAGCAGTACGGATAGGGGTGGCAATCAGCCCCAGCATTTT.

By share, this clonotype counts as medium-sized. The chain links TRBV11-2 to TRBJ2-2, with D tentatively TRBD2 (6 bases). Germline values: CDR1 SGHAT, CDR2 FQNNGV. Trimming took 1 base from V and 2 from J, leaving 11 bases between them. The CDR3 totals 16 residues. The CDR3, as DNA: TGTGCCAGCAGCTTAGTGCGGGGAGTCAACACCGGGGAGCTGTTTTTT. Amino acids: CASSLVRGVNTGELFF.